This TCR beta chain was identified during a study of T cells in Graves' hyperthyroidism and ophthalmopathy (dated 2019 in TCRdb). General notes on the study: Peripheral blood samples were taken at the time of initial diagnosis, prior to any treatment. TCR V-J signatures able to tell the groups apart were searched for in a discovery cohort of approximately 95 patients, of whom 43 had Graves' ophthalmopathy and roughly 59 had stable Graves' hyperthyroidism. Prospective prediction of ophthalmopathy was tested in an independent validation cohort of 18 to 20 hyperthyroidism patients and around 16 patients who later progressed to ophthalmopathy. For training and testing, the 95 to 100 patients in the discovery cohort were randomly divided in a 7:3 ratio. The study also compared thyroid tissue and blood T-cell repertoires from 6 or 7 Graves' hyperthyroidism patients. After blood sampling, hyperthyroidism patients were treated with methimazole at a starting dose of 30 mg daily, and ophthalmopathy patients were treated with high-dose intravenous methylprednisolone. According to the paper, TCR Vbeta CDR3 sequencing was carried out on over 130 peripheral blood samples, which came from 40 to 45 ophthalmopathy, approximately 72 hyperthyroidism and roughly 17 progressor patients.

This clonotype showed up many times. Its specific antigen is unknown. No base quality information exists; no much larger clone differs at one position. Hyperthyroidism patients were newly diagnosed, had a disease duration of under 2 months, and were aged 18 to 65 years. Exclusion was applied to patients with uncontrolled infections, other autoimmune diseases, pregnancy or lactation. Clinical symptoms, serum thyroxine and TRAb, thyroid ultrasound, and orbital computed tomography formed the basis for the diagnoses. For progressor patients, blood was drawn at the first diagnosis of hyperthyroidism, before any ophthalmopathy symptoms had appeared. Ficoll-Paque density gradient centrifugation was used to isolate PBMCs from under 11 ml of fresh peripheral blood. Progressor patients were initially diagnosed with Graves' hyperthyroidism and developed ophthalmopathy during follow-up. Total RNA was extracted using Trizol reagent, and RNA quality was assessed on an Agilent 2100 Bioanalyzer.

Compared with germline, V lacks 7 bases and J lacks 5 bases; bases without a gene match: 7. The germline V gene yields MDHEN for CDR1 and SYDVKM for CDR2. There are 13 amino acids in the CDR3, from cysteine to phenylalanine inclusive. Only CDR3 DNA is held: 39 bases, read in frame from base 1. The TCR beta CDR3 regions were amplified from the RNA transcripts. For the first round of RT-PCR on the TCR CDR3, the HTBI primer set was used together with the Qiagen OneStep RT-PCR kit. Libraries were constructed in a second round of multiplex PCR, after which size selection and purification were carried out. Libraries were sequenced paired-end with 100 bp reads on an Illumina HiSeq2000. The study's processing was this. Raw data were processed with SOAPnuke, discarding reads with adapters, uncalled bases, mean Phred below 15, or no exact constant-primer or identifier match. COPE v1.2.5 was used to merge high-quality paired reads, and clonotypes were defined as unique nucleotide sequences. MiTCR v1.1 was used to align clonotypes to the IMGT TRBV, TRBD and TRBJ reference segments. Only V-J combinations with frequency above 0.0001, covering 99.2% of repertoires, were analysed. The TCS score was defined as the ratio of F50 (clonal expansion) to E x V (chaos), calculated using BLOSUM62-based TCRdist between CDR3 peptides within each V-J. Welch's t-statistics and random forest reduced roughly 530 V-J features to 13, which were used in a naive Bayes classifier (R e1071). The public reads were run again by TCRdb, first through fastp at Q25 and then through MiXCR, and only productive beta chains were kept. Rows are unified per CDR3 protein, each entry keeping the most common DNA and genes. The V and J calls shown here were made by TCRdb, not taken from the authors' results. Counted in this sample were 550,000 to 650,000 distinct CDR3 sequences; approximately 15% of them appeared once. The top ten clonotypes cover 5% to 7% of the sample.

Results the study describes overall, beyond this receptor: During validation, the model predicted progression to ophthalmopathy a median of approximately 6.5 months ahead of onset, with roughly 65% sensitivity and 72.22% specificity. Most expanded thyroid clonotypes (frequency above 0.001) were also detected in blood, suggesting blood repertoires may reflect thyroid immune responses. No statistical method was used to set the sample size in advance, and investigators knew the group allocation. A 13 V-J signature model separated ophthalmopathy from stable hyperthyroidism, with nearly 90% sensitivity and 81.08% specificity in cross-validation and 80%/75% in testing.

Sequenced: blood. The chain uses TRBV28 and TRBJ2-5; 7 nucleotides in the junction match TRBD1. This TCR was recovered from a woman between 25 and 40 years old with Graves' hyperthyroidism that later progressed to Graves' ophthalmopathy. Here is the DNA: TGTGCCAGCACTCTGACAGGGATGGAGACCCAGTACTTC. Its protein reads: CASTLTGMETQYF.